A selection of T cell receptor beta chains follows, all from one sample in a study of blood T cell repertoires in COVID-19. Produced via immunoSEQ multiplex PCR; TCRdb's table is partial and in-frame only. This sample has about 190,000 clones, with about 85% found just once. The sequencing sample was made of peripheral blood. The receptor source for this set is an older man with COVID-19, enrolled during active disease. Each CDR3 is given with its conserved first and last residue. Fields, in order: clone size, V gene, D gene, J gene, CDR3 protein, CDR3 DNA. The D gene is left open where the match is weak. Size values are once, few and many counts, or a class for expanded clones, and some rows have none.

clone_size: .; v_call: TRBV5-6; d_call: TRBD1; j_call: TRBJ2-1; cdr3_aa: CASSWPTGASYNEQFF; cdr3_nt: TGTGCCAGCAGCTGGCCGACAGGGGCTTCATACAATGAGCAGTTCTTC
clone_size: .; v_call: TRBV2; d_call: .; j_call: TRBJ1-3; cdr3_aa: CASSEALDTIYF; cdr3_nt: TGTGCCAGCAGTGAAGCCCTCGACACCATATATTTT
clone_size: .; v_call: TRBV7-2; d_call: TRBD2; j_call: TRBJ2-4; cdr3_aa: CASSRQGTSKNIQYF; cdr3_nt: TGTGCCAGCAGCCGCCAGGGGACTAGTAAAAACATTCAGTACTTC
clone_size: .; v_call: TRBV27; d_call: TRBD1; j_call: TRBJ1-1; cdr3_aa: CASSTRQGPFGTEAFF; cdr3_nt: TGTGCCAGCAGTACCCGACAGGGGCCCTTTGGCACTGAAGCTTTCTTT
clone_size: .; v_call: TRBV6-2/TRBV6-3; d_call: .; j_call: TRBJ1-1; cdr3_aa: CASSPPGGGTEAFF; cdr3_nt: TGTGCCAGCAGTCCACCGGGAGGGGGCACTGAAGCTTTCTTT
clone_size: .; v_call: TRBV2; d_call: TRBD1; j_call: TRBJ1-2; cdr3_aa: CASSGAGGLSYGYTF; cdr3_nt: TGTGCCAGCAGTGGGGCAGGGGGCCTCAGCTATGGCTACACCTTC
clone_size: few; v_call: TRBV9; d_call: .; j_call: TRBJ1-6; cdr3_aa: CASSVGAEGNSPLHF; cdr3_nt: TGTGCCAGCAGCGTAGGGGCGGAGGGTAATTCACCCCTCCACTTT
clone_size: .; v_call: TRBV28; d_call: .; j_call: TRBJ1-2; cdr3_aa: CASTPGGGEDGYTF; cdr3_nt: TGTGCCAGCACCCCCGGTGGAGGGGAGGATGGCTACACCTTC
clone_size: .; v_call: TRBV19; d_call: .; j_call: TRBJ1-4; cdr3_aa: CASSIRGREKLFF; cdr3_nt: TGTGCCAGTAGTATACGGGGGAGGGAAAAACTGTTTTTT
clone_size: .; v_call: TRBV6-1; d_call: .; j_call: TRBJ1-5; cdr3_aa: CASSEAPYSNQPQHF; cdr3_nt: TGTGCCAGCAGTGAAGCTCCCTATAGCAATCAGCCCCAGCATTTT
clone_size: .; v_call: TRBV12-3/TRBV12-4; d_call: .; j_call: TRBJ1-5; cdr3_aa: CASSLRGQPQHF; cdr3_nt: TGTGCCAGCAGTCTGAGAGGGCAGCCCCAGCATTTT
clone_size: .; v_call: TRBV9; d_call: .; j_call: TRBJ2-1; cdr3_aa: CASSVTGLSSYNEQFF; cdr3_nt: TGTGCCAGCAGCGTAACAGGCTTAAGCTCCTACAATGAGCAGTTCTTC
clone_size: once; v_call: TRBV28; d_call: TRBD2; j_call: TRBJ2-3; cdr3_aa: CASSPGGRTDTQYF; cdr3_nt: TGTGCCAGCAGCCCGGGGGGGCGAACAGATACGCAGTATTTT
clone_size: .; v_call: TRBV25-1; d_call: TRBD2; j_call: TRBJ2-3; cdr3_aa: CASSTPSGGYTDTQYF; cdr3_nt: TGTGCCAGCAGTACTCCTAGCGGGGGTTACACAGATACGCAGTATTTT
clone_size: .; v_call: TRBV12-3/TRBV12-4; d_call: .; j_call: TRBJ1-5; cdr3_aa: CASSRQVHQPQHF; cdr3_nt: TGTGCCAGCAGTCGACAGGTCCATCAGCCCCAGCATTTT
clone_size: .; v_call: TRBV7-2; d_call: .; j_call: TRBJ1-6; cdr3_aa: CASSLGDRGAGSPLHF; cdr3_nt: TGTGCCAGCAGCTTAGGGGACCGCGGGGCAGGCTCACCCCTCCACTTT
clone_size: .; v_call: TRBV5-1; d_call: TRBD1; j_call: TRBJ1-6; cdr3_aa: CASRETGAFSPLHF; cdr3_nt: TGCGCCAGCAGAGAGACAGGGGCTTTTTCACCCCTCCACTTT
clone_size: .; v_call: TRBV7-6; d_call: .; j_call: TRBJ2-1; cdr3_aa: CASSPLRGTASSYNEQFF; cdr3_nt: TGTGCCAGCAGCCCTTTACGGGGGACCGCCTCATCCTACAATGAGCAGTTCTTC
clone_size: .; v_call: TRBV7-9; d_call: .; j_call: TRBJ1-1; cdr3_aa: CASSLDMNTEAFF; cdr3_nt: TGTGCCAGCAGCCTAGATATGAACACTGAAGCTTTCTTT
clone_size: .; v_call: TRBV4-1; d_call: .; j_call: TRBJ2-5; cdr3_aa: CASSQVGGGETQYF; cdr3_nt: TGCGCCAGCAGCCAAGTCGGGGGTGGCGAGACCCAGTACTTC
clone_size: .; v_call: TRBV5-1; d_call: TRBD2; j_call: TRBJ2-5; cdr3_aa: CASSRWRGVGQETQYF; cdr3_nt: TGCGCCAGCAGTAGATGGCGGGGGGTCGGGCAAGAGACCCAGTACTTC
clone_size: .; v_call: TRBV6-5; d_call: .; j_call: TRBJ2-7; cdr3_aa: CASSLRGVGEQYF; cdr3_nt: TGTGCCAGCAGTCTCCGCGGGGTTGGCGAGCAGTACTTC
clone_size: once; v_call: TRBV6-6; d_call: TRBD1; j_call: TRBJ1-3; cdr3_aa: CASSAGQSGNTIYF; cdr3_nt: TGTGCCAGCAGTGCGGGACAGAGTGGAAACACCATATATTTT
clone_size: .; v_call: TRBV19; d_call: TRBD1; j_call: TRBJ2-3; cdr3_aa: CASSQQGASTDTQYF; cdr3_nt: TGTGCCAGTAGTCAACAGGGGGCTAGCACAGATACGCAGTATTTT
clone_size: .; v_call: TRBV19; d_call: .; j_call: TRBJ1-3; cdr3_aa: CASSLTGLGGNTIYF; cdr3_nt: TGTGCCAGTAGTCTGACTGGACTAGGTGGAAACACCATATATTTT
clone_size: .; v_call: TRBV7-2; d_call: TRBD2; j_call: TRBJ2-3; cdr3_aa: CASKAGGPGDTQYF; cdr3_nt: TGTGCCAGCAAAGCGGGGGGGCCGGGAGATACGCAGTATTTT
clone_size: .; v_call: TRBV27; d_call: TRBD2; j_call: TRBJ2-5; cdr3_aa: CASSRQGLAEETQYF; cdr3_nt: TGTGCCAGCAGTCGACAGGGACTAGCCGAAGAGACCCAGTACTTC
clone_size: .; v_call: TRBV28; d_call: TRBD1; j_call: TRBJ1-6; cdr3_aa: CASSLPRDRGQSPLHF; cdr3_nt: TGTGCCAGCAGTTTGCCCCGGGACAGGGGGCAATCACCCCTCCACTTT
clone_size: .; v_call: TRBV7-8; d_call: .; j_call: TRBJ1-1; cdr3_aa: CATQRQQNTEAFF; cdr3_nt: TGTGCCACCCAGAGGCAACAGAACACTGAAGCTTTCTTT
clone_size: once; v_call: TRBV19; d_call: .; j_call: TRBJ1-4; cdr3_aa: CASSRKQGGEKLFF; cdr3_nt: TGTGCCAGTAGTAGAAAACAGGGTGGTGAAAAACTGTTTTTT
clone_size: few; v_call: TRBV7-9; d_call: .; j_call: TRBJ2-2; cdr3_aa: CASSRGRGNTGELFF; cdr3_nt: TGTGCCAGCAGCCGCGGCAGGGGGAACACCGGGGAGCTGTTTTTT
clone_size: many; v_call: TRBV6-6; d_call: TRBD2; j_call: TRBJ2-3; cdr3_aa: CASSYGLAGTDTQYF; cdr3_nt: TGTGCCAGCAGTTACGGACTAGCGGGTACAGATACGCAGTATTTT
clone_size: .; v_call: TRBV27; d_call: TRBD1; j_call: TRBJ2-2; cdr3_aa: CASSSDRVGDTGELFF; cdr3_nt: TGTGCCAGCAGTTCGGACAGGGTTGGGGATACCGGGGAGCTGTTTTTT
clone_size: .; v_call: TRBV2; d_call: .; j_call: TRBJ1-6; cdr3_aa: CASTSGEADYNSPLHF; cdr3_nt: TGTGCCAGCACCTCTGGGGAGGCTGACTATAATTCACCCCTCCACTTT
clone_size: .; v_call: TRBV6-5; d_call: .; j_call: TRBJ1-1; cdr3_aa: CASTPWGAEAFF; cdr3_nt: TGTGCCAGCACCCCTTGGGGGGCTGAAGCTTTCTTT
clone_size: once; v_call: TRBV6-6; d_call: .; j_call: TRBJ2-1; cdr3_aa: CASSYSEKYNEQFF; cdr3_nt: TGTGCCAGCAGTTACAGTGAGAAGTACAATGAGCAGTTCTTC
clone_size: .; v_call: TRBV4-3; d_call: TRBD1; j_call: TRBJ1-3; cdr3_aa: CASSQVQGEGGNTIYF; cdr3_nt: TGCGCCAGCAGCCAAGTACAGGGGGAAGGTGGAAACACCATATATTTT
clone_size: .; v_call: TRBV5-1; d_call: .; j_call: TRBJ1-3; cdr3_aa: CASSATAGGSGNTIYF; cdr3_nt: TGCGCCAGCAGCGCGACCGCGGGCGGCTCTGGAAACACCATATATTTT
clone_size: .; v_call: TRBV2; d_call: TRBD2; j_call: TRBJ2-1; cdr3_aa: CATASGGANEQFF; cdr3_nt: TGTGCCACGGCGAGCGGGGGGGCCAATGAGCAGTTCTTC
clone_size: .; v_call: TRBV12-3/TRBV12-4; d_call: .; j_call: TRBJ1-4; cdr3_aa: CASSLFRGEKLFF; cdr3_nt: TGTGCCAGCAGTTTATTCCGCGGTGAAAAACTGTTTTTT
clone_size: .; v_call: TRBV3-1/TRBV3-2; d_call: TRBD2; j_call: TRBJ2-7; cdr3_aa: CASSHGTRPSEQYF; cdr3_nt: TGTGCCAGCAGCCACGGGACTAGACCCAGCGAGCAGTACTTC
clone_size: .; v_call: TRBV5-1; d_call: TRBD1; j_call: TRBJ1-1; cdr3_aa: CASSPGTGNTEAFF; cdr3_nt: TGCGCCAGCAGCCCAGGGACAGGGAACACTGAAGCTTTCTTT
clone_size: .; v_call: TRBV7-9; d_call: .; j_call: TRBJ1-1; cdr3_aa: CASSVEGGRGTEAFF; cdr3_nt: TGTGCCAGCAGCGTAGAGGGGGGGAGAGGGACTGAAGCTTTCTTT
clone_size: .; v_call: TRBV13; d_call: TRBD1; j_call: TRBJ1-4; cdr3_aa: CASSQTGATNEKLFF; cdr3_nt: TGTGCCAGCAGCCAAACAGGGGCCACTAATGAAAAACTGTTTTTT
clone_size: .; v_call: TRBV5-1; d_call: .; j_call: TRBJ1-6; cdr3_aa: CASRLDTNHNSPLHF; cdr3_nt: TGCGCCAGCAGGCTCGACACCAACCATAATTCACCCCTCCACTTT